Below are 7 T cell receptor beta chains sequenced from a single sample in a study of shared clonotypes between healthy human individuals. Repertoires were generated with immunoSEQ multiplex PCR, while TCRdb's copy carries only in-frame clones and drops some. The table has 2,500,000 or so clones, roughly nine tenths seen once; the top ten hold around 0.14%. Input material: naive CD4+ T cells sorted from blood. Noted subset: CD45RA+ positively selected. The receptors originated from a man aged 18-30 years in good health.

The rearrangement links TRBV15 to TRBJ1-1; TRBD1 might be the D (5 bases). Germline V gives CDR1 LNHNV, CDR2 YYDKDF (reference sequence). The CDR3 totals 14 residues. V lost 5 bases to trimming and J lost 4 bases, with 14 bases between them. CDR3 in DNA: TGTGCCACCAGCTCCGCCTCTGGGGGCACTGAAGCTTTCTTT. This translates into CATSSASGGTEAFF. Drawing the rest from reference TRBV15 and TRBJ1-1, the complete variable domain is DAMVIQNPRYQVTQFGKPVTLSCSQTLNHNVMYWYQQKSSQAPKLLFHYYDKDFNNEADTPDNFQSRRPNTSFCFLDIRSPGLGDTAMYLCATSSASGGTEAFFGQGTRLTVV.

This clone has a single count. The chain is built from TRBV4-3 and TRBJ2-7, with 10 nucleotides matching TRBD2. This CDR3 region has 15 residues. Germline CDR1 LGHNA, CDR2 YSLEER. V was clipped by 4 bases and J by 3 bases; unmatched bases: 6. The CDR3 DNA sequence: TGCGCCAGCAGCCCCGGACTAGCGGATCTCTACGAGCAGTACTTC. Encoded protein: CASSPGLADLYEQYF.

This clone appeared a few times. CDR3 in DNA: TGTGCCAGCAGCTTGCCAGACGTCGACATTCAGTACTTC. Translating gives CASSLPDVDIQYF. V gene TRBV7-9 combines with J gene TRBJ2-4; unclear D gene. CDR1 and CDR2 (germline): SEHNR, FQNEAQ (reference sequence). Trimming took 3 bases from V and 8 from J, leaving 11 bases between them. This CDR3 comprises 13 residues.

The chain joins TRBV6-5 to TRBJ1-2; TRBD1 agrees at 7 bases. The CDR3 covers 12 residues. Germline V gene data show CDR1 as MNHEY and CDR2 as SVGAGI. The trim removed 10 bases at V and 7 bases at J, leaving 9 bases unmatched. CDR3 region: CATSTTGSGYTF. CDR3 sequence (DNA): TGTGCCACCTCGACGACAGGGAGTGGCTACACCTTC.

The chain joins TRBV7-5 to TRBJ2-3; the table's D call, TRBD2, has no DNA check behind it. TRBV7-5 is flagged as a pseudogene. The CDR3 has 18 residues. CDR3 in amino acids: CARSLVVFWRGCTDTQYF. The CDR3 bases are TGTGCCAGAAGCTTAGTAGTTTTCTGGAGGGGCTGCACAGATACGCAGTATTTT.

This clone has a single count. The chain carries TRBV18 and TRBJ2-1, with D possibly being TRBD1 (5 bases). Germline V gives CDR1 KGHSH, CDR2 LQKENI. V lost 0 bases to trimming and J lost 6 bases, with 12 bases between them. There are 15 residues in the CDR3. CDR3 sequence (DNA): TGTGCCAGCTCACCACCGGGGCCATCTCCCAATGAGCAGTTCTTC. Protein: CASSPPGPSPNEQFF.

The chain's CDR3 is CASSPPGRENTEAFF. Written as DNA, the CDR3 is TGTGCCAGCAGTCCTCCGGGGCGGGAGAACACTGAAGCTTTCTTT. The chain combines TRBV27 with TRBJ1-1; D is perhaps TRBD1 (5 bases). The CDR3 spans 15 residues. V shed 5 bases and J shed 1 base, with 14 bases lying between them. Germline CDR1 MNHEY, CDR2 SMNVEV (reference sequence).